These 12 T cell receptor beta chains were all obtained from the same sample, sequenced in a study of T cell repertoires in cytomegalovirus infection. TCRdb re-called the reads through MiXCR, storing one row per CDR3 protein. The table lists approximately 180,000 distinct CDR3 sequences, approximately 20% of them singletons. Source material: PBMCs. These receptors all come from a human donor in good health (CMV status not recorded). Some clones in this sample may be carry-over from other donors' samples.

The gene calls are TRBV2 and TRBJ2-5; D remains ambiguous. The V gene lost 4 bases and the J gene lost 2 bases, with 11 bases spanning the gap. CDR1 is SNHLY, CDR2 FYNNEI, per germline. The CDR3 runs to 14 residues. CDR3 region: CASSGLRWQETQYF. In DNA, the CDR3 is TGTGCCAGCAGTGGCCTCCGTTGGCAAGAGACCCAGTACTTC.

The gene calls are TRBV7-6 and TRBJ2-1; TRBD1 aligns across 10 bases. Germline CDR1 and CDR2: SGHVS and FNYEAQ. After removal of 5 bases from V and 5 bases from J, the junction contained 6 bases not matched to a gene. There are 15 residues in the CDR3. The chain's CDR3 is CASSHRGTGDNEQFF. The CDR3 nucleotides are TGTGCCAGCAGCCACAGAGGGACAGGGGACAATGAGCAGTTCTTC.

This clonotype was seen many times. The chain recombines TRBV6-1 with TRBJ2-7, with D hard to call. The CDR3 covers 11 residues. The germline CDR1 and CDR2 sequences are MNHNS and SASEGT. Trimming took off 5 bases at V and 4 bases at J, with 6 bases between the two ends. The CDR3 sequence: CASSSLYEQYF. The CDR3, as DNA: TGTGCCAGCAGTTCTCTTTACGAGCAGTACTTC.

This clonotype was seen a few times. V usage is TRBV29-1 and J usage is TRBJ2-3; 9 bases map to TRBD2. V shed 6 bases and J 4 bases; nucleotides not matched to a gene: 20. The CDR3 extends over 18 amino acids. Germline loops: CDR1 SQVTM, CDR2 ANQGSEA. In DNA form, the CDR3 reads TGCAGCGTCGCCGGTACTAGCGGGCCCGGGGAACGGGCAGATACGCAGTATTTT. Its translation: CSVAGTSGPGERADTQYF.

This clonotype has only a few counts. CDR3 nucleotide sequence: TGTGCCAGCAGTTTTGCGGGAGGGTCCTACAATGAGCAGTTCTTC. Residues: CASSFAGGSYNEQFF. This rearrangement joins TRBV28 to TRBJ2-1; 9 nucleotides agree with TRBD2. J was trimmed by 1 base and V by 3 bases; bases with no gene match: 1. Germline CDR1 and CDR2: MDHEN and SYDVKM. The CDR3 covers 15 residues.

This chain links TRBV7-9 with TRBJ2-5; the match to TRBD2 covers 11 bases. This CDR3 has 14 amino acids. J lost 5 bases, V lost 5 bases, and 4 bases had no gene match. Germline V lookup: CDR1 SEHNR, CDR2 FQNEAQ (reference sequence). In DNA, the CDR3 is TGTGCCAGCAGCGAGGGACTAGCGGCGGAGACCCAGTACTTC. It translates to CASSEGLAAETQYF.

This clonotype was observed a few times. The chain employs TRBV7-8 and TRBJ2-1; no firm D call. The CDR3 is made up of 13 amino acids. Between the trimmed V and J ends, which lost 1 base and 7 bases, there was a span of 8 bases. The germline V gene has CDR1 SGHVS and CDR2 FQNEAQ. DNA for the CDR3: TGTGCCAGCAGCTTAGGGCGGACGAATGAGCAGTTCTTC. The encoded protein is CASSLGRTNEQFF.

This rearrangement joins TRBV18 to TRBJ2-5; D gene unclear. Per germline, CDR1 KGHSH and CDR2 LQKENI. This CDR3 contains 13 residues. V shed 0 bases and J shed 5 bases, with 7 bases lying between them. This chain's CDR3 is CASSPPERETQYF. The CDR3 DNA sequence: TGTGCCAGCTCACCACCGGAGAGGGAGACCCAGTACTTC.

V gene TRBV28 combines with J gene TRBJ2-7; TRBD2 agrees at 7 bases. The CDR3 length is 15 residues. After removal of 2 bases from V and 3 bases from J, the junction contained 7 bases not matched to a gene. From germline, CDR1 is MDHEN and CDR2 SYDVKM. CDR3 amino acids: CASSLGGSGVYEQYF. The CDR3 bases are TGTGCCAGCAGTTTAGGGGGGAGCGGGGTCTACGAGCAGTACTTC.

This clonotype was detected a few times. The chain uses TRBV6-1 and TRBJ1-3; 7 bases map to TRBD1. This CDR3 has 15 residues. Germline V CDR1 and CDR2: MNHNS, SASEGT. Trimming cost V 5 bases and J 1 base; bases outside gene matches: 5. This CDR3 is CASSRQGSSGNTIYF. In nucleotides, the CDR3 is TGTGCCAGCAGTCGACAGGGTTCTTCTGGAAACACCATATATTTT.

The chain combines TRBV4-1 with TRBJ1-4; no clear D gene. Germline V gives CDR1 MGHRA, CDR2 YSYEKL. Between the trimmed V and J ends, which lost 7 bases and 0 bases, there was a span of 12 bases. The CDR3 extends over 15 amino acids. The CDR3 nucleotides are TGCGCCAGCACCTCGGTATTTGCAACTAATGAAAAACTGTTTTTT. Translating gives CASTSVFATNEKLFF.

This clonotype has just a few counts. The genes are TRBV20-1 and TRBJ2-3; D unclear. CDR3 length: 14 amino acids. Germline CDR1 is DFQATT and CDR2 is SNEGSKA (reference sequence). The V gene lost 0 bases and the J gene lost 0 bases, with 7 bases spanning the gap. The CDR3 coding sequence is TGCAGTGCTAGAGATCTCTACAGCACAGATACGCAGTATTTT. It is translated as CSARDLYSTDTQYF.